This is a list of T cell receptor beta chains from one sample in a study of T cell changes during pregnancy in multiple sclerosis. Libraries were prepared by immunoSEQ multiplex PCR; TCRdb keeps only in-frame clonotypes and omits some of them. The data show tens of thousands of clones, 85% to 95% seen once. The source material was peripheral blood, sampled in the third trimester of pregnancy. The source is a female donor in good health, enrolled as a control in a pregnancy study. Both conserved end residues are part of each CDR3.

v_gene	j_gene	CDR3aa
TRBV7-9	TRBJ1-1	CASSLGAVGAEAFF
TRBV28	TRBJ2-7	CASRTSGRARWGQYF
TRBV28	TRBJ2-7	CASTPLGSGQAPGEQYF
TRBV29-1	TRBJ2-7	CSVEARGYEQYF
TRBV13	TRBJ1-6	CANRTGTGDYNSPLHF
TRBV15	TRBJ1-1	CATSGTGAEAFF
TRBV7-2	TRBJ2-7	CASSPDRQRLSYEQYF
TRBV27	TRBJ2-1	CASSLYPREGLGNEQFF
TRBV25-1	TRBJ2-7	CASSNPAVPTEYF
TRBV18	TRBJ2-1	CASSQLQIEQFF
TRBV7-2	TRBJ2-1	CASSLYGGASYNEQFF
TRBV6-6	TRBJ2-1	CASSYGQRRNNEQFF
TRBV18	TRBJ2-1	CASSPGGGISYNEQFF
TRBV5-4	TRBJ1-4	CASSRDRNNEKLFF
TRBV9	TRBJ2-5	CASSVGLAGGYQETQYF
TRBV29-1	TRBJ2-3	CSVDRGNTQYF
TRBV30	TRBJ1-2	CAWSTGGDYGYTF
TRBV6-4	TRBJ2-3	CASSETAGTTDTQYF
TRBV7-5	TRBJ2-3	CVRSLALPSVADTQYF
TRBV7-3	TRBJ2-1	CASSYGTGGNEQFF
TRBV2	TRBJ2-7	CASIDGTEKNLGEQYF
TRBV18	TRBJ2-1	CASSPPSGENPYNEQFF
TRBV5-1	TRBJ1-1	CASTLAGRGNTEAFF
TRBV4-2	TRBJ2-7	CAGSRDSQALYEQYF
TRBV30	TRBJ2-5	CAWSRGIPETQYF
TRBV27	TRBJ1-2	CASSSTTGPLYGYTF
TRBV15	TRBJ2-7	CATSRELEYEQYF
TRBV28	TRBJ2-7	CASKSPGNYEQYF
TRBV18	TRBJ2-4	CASSPPGQVLNIQYF
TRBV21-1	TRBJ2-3	CASSLAGVGTDTQYF
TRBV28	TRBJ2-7	CASRPHSGTLYEQYF
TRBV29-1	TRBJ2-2	CSVGAGGIPGELFF
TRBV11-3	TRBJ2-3	CASSKYVAGGPDTQYF
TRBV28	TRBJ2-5	CASSSPGQGWETQYF
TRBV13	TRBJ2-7	CASGEEEQYF
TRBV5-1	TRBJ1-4	CASRGRGEKLFF
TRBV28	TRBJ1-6	CASSFPRVENSPLHF
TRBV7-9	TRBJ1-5	CASSLGDREDQPQHF
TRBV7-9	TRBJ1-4	CASSPQQGGDEKLFF
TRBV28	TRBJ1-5	CASSLAGSGTLSNQPQHF
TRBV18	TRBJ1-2	CASSPQQQGNYGYTF
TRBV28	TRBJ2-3	CASSFPRDSSTDTQYF
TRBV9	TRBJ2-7	CASSPGQGATYEQYF
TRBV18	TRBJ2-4	CASSPRGVTSGGAKNIQYF
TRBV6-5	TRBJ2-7	CASSGGNEQYF
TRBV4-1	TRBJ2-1	CASSQVLAVRSYNEQFF
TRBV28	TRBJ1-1	CASSSLTWNTEAFF
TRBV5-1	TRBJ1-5	CASSLGQTSNQPQHF
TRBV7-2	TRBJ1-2	CASSFYRDRGGYTF
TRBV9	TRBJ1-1	CASSALSGNSEAFF
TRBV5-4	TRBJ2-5	CASSLVAGHQETQYF
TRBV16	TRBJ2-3	CASSQSGGLDTQYF
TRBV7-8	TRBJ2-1	CASSLEVMGSSGNEQFF
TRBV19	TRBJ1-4	CASREQGTNEKLFF